These T cell receptor beta chains were read from a single sample in a study of cytomegalovirus exposure and HLA in healthy donors. The table came from immunoSEQ multiplex PCR; TCRdb's copy has only in-frame clones and leaves some out. The sample yields 150,000 or so clones, 60% to 80% seen once. Source material: PBMCs. The receptors stem from a man aged 50 to 60 in good health and CMV-seropositive. CDR3s leave out the opening cysteine and the closing phenylalanine or tryptophan. The D gene is left open where the match is weak.

J gene: TRBJ2-1; V gene: TRBV7-7; D gene: .; CDR3 length: 11; CDR3 protein: ASSLDFYNEQF
J gene: TRBJ1-1; V gene: TRBV5-4; D gene: .; CDR3 length: 12; CDR3 protein: ASSLATDNTEAF
J gene: TRBJ1-3; V gene: TRBV7-2; D gene: TRBD1; CDR3 length: 12; CDR3 protein: ASSQWDSGNTIY
J gene: TRBJ2-7; V gene: TRBV4-3; D gene: TRBD1; CDR3 length: 12; CDR3 protein: ASSPGTGRYEQY
J gene: TRBJ2-3; V gene: TRBV25-1; D gene: TRBD1; CDR3 length: 15; CDR3 protein: ASSEFTSTGITDTQY
J gene: TRBJ2-5; V gene: TRBV5-1; D gene: .; CDR3 length: 11; CDR3 protein: ASSLWSGETQY
J gene: TRBJ2-7; V gene: TRBV7-6; D gene: TRBD1; CDR3 length: 12; CDR3 protein: ASSPGQGLYEQY
J gene: TRBJ2-1; V gene: TRBV6-1; D gene: TRBD2; CDR3 length: 12; CDR3 protein: ASSGLAGYNEQF
J gene: TRBJ2-5; V gene: TRBV7-6; D gene: TRBD2; CDR3 length: 13; CDR3 protein: ASRRTSGGLETQY
J gene: TRBJ2-7; V gene: TRBV9; D gene: .; CDR3 length: 12; CDR3 protein: ASSVFSASYEQY
J gene: TRBJ1-2; V gene: TRBV18; D gene: TRBD1; CDR3 length: 15; CDR3 protein: ASSPRLQGRSNYGYT
J gene: TRBJ2-6; V gene: TRBV15; D gene: .; CDR3 length: 12; CDR3 protein: ATSSFSGANVLT
J gene: TRBJ2-2; V gene: TRBV11-3; D gene: TRBD2; CDR3 length: 12; CDR3 protein: ASGSGGYTGELF
J gene: TRBJ1-4; V gene: TRBV4-1; D gene: .; CDR3 length: 15; CDR3 protein: ASSQDVTYVSNEKLF
J gene: TRBJ1-2; V gene: TRBV6-1; D gene: TRBD1; CDR3 length: 12; CDR3 protein: ASRPGQGARGYT
J gene: TRBJ2-5; V gene: TRBV5-4; D gene: .; CDR3 length: 12; CDR3 protein: ASSPVGGQETQY
J gene: TRBJ1-2; V gene: TRBV10-3; D gene: .; CDR3 length: 14; CDR3 protein: AISDLIGAFADGYT
J gene: TRBJ1-2; V gene: TRBV18; D gene: .; CDR3 length: 10; CDR3 protein: ASSPRGYGYT